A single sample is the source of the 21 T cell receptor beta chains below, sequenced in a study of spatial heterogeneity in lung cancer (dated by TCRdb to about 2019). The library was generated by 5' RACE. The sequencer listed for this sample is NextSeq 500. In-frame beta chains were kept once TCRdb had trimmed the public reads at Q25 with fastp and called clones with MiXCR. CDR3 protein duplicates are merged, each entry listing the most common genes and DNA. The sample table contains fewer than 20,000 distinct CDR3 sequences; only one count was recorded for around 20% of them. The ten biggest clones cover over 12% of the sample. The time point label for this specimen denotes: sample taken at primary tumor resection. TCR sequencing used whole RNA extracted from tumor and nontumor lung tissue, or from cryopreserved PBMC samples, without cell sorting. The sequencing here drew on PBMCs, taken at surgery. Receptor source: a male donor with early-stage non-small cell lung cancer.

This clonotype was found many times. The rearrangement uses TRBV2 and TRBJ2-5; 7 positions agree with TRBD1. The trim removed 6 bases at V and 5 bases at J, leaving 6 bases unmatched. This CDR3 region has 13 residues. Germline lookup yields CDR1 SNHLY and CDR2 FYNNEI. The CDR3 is CASSQGVGETQYF. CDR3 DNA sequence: TGTGCCAGCAGCCAGGGGGTCGGTGAGACCCAGTACTTC.

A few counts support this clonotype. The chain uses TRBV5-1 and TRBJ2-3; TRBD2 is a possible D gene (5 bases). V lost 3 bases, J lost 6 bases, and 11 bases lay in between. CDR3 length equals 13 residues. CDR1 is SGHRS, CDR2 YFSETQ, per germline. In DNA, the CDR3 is TGCGCCAGCAGCTCCCCCGGGGAGGATACGCAGTATTTT. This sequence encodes CASSSPGEDTQYF.

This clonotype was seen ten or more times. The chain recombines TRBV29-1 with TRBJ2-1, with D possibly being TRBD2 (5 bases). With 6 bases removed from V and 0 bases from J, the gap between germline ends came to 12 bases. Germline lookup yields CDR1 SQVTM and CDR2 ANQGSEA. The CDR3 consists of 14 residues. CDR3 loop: CSVRAVNSYNEQFF. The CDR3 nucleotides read TGCAGCGTGAGAGCGGTAAACTCCTACAATGAGCAGTTCTTC.

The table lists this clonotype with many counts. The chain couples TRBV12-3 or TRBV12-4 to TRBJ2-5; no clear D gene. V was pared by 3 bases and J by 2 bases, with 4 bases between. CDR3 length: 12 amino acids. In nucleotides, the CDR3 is TGTGCCAGCAGTTTGGGGCAAGAGACCCAGTACTTC. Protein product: CASSLGQETQYF.

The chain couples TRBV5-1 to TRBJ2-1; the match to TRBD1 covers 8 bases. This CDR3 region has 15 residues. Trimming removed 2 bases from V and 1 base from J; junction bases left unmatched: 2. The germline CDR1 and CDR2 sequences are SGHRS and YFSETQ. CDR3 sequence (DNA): TGCGCCAGCAGCTTCCGGGACAGGTCCTACAATGAGCAGTTCTTC. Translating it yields CASSFRDRSYNEQFF.

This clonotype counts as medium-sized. The CDR3: CASSRGYFSSYEQYF. The CDR3 nucleotides read TGCGCCAGCAGCCGAGGGTACTTCAGCTCCTACGAGCAGTACTTC. The chain is built from TRBV5-1 and TRBJ2-7; D is possibly TRBD2 (5 bases). With 4 bases removed from V and 0 bases from J, the gap between germline ends came to 14 bases. The germline CDR1 and CDR2 sequences are SGHRS and YFSETQ. The CDR3 extends over 15 amino acids. Using reference TRBV5-1 and TRBJ2-7 for the parts outside the CDR3, the full variable domain is KAGVTQTPRYLIKTRGQQVTLSCSPISGHRSVSWYQQTPGQGLQFLFEYFSETQRNKGNFPGRFSGRQFSNSRSEMNVSTLELGDSALYLCASSRGYFSSYEQYFGPGTRLTVT.

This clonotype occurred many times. The CDR3 loop reads CTSSQDNTGGPLAKNIQYF. The CDR3 DNA follows: TGCACCAGCAGCCAAGATAACACGGGGGGCCCCTTAGCCAAAAACATTCAGTACTTC. The chain joins TRBV1 to TRBJ2-4; TRBD1 is the table's D call and was not checked against the DNA. TRBV1 corresponds to a pseudogene. The length of the CDR3 is 19 residues.

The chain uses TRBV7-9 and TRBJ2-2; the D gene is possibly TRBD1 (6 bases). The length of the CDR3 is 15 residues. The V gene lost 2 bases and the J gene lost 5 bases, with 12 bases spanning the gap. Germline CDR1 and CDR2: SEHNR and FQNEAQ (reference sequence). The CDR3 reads CASSLRGGDTGELFF. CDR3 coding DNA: TGTGCCAGCAGCTTAAGAGGGGGAGATACCGGGGAGCTGTTTTTT.

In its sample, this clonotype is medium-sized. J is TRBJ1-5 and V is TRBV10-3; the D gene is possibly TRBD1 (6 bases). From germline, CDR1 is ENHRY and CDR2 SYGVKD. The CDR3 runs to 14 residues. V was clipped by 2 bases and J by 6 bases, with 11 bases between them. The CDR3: CAISEEIGGQPQHF. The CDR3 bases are TGTGCCATCAGTGAGGAGATAGGGGGTCAGCCCCAGCATTTT.

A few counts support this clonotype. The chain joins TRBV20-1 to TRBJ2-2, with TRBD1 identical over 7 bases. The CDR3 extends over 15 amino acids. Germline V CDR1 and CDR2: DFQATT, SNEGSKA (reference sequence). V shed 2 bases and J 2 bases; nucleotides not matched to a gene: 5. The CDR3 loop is CSARNAGGNTGELFF. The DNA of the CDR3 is TGCAGTGCTAGAAACGCAGGGGGAAACACCGGGGAGCTGTTTTTT.

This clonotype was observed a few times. In nucleotides, the CDR3 is TGTGCCAGCAGTTTAGCGGTCGACGAGCAGTACTTC. As protein: CASSLAVDEQYF. This chain joins TRBV12-3 or TRBV12-4 and TRBJ2-7; D gene ambiguous. Trimming pared 0 bases from V and 5 bases from J, leaving 5 bases between. CDR3 length equals 12 residues.

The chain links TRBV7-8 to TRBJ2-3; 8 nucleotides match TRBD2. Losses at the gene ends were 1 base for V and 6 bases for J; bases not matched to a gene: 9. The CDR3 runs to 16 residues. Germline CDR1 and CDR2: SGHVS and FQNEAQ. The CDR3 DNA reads TGTGCCAGCAGCTTAGGATTAGCGGGGCCGCTTGATACGCAGTATTTT. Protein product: CASSLGLAGPLDTQYF. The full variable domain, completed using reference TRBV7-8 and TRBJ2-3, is GAGVSQSPRYKVAKRGQDVALRCDPISGHVSLFWYQQALGQGPEFLTYFQNEAQLDKSGLPSDRFFAERPEGSVSTLKIQRTQQEDSAVYLCASSLGLAGPLDTQYFGPGTRLTVL.

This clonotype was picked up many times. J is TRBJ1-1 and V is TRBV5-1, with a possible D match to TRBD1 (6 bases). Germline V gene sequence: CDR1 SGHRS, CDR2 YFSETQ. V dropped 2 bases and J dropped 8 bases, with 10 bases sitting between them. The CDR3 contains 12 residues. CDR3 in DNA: TGCGCCAGCAGCTTTGCAGGGGCGGAAGCTTTCTTT. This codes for CASSFAGAEAFF.

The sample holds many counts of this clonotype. The CDR3, as DNA: TGTGCCTTTCAGCAGAACGGAGCTAATGAAAAACTGTTTTTT. It translates to CAFQQNGANEKLFF. The chain joins TRBV30 to TRBJ1-4; the D is unclear. The germline V gene encodes CDR1 GTSNPN and CDR2 SVGIG (reference sequence). The CDR3 is 14 amino acids. V dropped 7 bases and J dropped 3 bases, with 15 bases sitting between them. The whole variable domain, remainder taken from reference TRBV30 and TRBJ1-4, is SQTIHQWPATLVQPVGSPLSLECTVEGTSNPNLYWYRQAAGRGLQLLFYSVGIGQISSEVPQNLSASRPQDRQFILSSKKLLLSDSGFYLCAFQQNGANEKLFFGSGTQLSVL.

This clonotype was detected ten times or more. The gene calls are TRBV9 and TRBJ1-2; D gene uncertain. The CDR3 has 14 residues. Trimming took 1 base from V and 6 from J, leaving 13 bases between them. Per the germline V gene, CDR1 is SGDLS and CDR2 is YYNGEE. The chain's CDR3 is CASSVRGHGHGYTF. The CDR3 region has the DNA TGTGCCAGCAGCGTAAGAGGCCATGGGCATGGCTACACCTTC.

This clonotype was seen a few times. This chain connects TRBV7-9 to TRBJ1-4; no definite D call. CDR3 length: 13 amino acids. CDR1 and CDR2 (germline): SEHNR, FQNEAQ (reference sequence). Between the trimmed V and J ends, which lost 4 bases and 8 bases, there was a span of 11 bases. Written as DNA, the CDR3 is TGTGCCAGCAGCTACGTAACATGGGAAAAACTGTTTTTT. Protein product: CASSYVTWEKLFF.

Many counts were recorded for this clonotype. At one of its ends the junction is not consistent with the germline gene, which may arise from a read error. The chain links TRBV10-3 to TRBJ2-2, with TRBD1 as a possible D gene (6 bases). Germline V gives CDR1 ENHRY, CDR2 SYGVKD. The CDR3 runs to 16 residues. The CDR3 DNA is TGTGCCATCAGTGAGTCGGGGGCGACGAAAACCGGGGAGCTGTTTTTT. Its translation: CAISESGATKTGELFF.

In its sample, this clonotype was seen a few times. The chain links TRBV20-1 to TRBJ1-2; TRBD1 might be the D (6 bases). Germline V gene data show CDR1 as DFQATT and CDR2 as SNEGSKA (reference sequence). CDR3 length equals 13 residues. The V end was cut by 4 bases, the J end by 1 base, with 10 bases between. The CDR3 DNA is TGCAGTGCTACCTTGGACAGTAACTATGGCTACACCTTC. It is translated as CSATLDSNYGYTF.

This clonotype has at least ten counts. This chain's CDR3 is CASSLYPGPEGTDTQYF. As DNA, the CDR3 is TGTGCCAGCAGCCTGTACCCGGGACCTGAAGGCACAGATACGCAGTATTTT. The rearrangement uses TRBV6-5 and TRBJ2-3; D may match TRBD1 or TRBD2 (5 bases each). From germline, CDR1 is MNHEY and CDR2 SVGAGI. V lost 6 bases and J lost 1, with 20 bases in between. The CDR3 has 17 amino acids.

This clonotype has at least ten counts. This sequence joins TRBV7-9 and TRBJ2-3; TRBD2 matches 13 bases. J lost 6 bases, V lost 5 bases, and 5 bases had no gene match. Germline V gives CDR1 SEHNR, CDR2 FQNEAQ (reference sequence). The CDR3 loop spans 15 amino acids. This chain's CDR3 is CASSPTSGGKDTQYF. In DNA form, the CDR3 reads TGTGCCAGCAGCCCGACTAGCGGGGGGAAGGATACGCAGTATTTT.

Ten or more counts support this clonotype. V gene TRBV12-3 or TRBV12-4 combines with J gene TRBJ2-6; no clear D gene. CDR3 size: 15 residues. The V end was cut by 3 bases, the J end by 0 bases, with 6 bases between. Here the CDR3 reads CASSFLASGANVLTF. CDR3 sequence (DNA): TGTGCCAGCAGTTTTTTGGCCTCTGGGGCCAACGTCCTGACTTTC.